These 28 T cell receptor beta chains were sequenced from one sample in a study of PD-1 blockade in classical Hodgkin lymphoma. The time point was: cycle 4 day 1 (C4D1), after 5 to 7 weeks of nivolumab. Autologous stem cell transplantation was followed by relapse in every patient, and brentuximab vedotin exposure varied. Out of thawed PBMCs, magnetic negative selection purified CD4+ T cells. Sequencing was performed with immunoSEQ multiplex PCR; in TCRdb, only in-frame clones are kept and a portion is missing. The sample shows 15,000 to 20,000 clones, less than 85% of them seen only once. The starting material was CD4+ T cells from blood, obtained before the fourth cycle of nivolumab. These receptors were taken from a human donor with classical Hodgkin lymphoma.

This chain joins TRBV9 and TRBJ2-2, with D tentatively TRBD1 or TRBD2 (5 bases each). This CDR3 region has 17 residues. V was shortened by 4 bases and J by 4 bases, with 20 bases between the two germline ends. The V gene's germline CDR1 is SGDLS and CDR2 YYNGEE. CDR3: CASSLSAGPQGTGELFF. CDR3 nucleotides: TGTGCCAGCAGCCTTTCGGCGGGCCCTCAGGGCACCGGGGAGCTGTTTTTT.

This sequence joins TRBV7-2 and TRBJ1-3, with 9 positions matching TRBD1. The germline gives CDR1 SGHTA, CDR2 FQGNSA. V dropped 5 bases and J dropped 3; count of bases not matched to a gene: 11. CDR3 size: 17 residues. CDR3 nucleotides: TGTGCCAGCAGCCCCAGGACAGGGGAGATCTATGGAAACACCATATATTTT. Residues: CASSPRTGEIYGNTIYF.

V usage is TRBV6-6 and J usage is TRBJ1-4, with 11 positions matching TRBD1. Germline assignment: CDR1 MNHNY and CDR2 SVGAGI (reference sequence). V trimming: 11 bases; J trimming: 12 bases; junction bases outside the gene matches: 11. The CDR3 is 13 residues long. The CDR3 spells CARLGQGGGELFF. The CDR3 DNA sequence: TGTGCCCGTTTGGGACAGGGGGGTGGGGAACTGTTTTTT.

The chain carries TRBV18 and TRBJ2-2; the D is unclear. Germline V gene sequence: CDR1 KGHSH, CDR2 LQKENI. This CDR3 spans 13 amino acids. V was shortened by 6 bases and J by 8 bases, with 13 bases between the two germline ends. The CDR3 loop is CASSLGPNGELFF. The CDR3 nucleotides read TGTGCCAGCTCCCTAGGTCCGAATGGGGAGCTGTTTTTT.

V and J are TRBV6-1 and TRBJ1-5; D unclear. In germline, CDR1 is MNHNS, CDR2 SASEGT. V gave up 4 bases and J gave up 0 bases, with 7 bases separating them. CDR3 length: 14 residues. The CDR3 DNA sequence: TGTGCCAGCAGTGGGGTGTATAGCAATCAGCCCCAGCATTTT. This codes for CASSGVYSNQPQHF.

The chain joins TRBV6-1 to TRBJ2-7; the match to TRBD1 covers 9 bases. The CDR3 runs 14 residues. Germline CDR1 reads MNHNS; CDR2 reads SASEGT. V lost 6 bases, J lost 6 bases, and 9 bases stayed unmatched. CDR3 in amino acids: CASRTGTGTSEQYF. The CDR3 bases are TGTGCCAGCAGGACCGGGACAGGGACCTCCGAGCAGTACTTC.

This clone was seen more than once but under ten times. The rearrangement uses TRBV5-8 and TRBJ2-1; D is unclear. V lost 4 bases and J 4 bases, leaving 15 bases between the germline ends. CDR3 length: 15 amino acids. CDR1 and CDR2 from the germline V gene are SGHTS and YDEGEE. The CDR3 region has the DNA TGTGCCAGCAGCCTCCCAGGACGGATTTACAATGAGCAGTTCTTC. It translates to CASSLPGRIYNEQFF. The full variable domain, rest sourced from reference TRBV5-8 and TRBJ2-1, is EAGVTQSPTHLIKTRGQQATLRCSPISGHTSVYWYQQALGLGLQFLLWYDEGEERNRGNFPPRFSGRQFPNYSSELNVNALELEDSALYLCASSLPGRIYNEQFFGPGTRLTVL.

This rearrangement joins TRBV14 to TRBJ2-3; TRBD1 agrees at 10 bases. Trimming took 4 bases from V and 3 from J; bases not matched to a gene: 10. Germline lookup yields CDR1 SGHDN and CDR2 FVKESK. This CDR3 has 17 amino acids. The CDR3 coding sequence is TGTGCCAGCAGCCGAAGAACCGGGACAGGGGATACAGATACGCAGTATTTT. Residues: CASSRRTGTGDTDTQYF. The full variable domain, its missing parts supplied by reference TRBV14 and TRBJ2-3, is EAGVTQFPSHSVIEKGQTVTLRCDPISGHDNLYWYRRVMGKEIKFLLHFVKESKQDESGMPNNRFLAERTGGTYSTLKVQPAELEDSGVYFCASSRRTGTGDTDTQYFGPGTRLTVL.

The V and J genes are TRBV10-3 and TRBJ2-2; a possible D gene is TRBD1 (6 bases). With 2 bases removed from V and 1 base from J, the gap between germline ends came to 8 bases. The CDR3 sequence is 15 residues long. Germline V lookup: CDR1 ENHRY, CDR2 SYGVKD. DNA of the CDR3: TGTGCCATCAGTGAGCCGGGACAGAACACCGGGGAGCTGTTTTTT. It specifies CAISEPGQNTGELFF.

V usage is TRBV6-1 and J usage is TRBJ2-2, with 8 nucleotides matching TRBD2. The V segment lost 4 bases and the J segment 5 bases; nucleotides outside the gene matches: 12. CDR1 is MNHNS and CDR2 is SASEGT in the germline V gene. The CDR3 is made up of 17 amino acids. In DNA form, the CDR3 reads TGTGCCAGCAGTGTTCTAGCGGGCGTGGTTATTACCGGGGAGCTGTTTTTT. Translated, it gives CASSVLAGVVITGELFF.

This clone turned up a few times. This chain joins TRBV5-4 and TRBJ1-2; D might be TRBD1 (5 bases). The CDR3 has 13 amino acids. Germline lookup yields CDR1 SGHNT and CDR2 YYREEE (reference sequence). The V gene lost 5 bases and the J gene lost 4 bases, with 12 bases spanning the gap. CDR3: CASRPGSSYGYTF. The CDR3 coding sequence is TGTGCCAGCAGACCAGGGAGTAGCTATGGCTACACCTTC.

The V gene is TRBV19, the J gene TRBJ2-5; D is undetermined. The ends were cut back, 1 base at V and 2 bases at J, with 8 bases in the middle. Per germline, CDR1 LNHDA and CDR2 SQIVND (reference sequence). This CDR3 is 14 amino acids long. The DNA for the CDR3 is TGTGCCAGTAGTATAGCTGGGGTGCAAGAGACCCAGTACTTC. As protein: CASSIAGVQETQYF.

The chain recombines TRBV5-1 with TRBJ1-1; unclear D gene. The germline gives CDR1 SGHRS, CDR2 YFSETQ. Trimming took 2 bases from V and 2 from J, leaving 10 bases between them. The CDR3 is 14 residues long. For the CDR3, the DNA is TGCGCCAGCAGCTTTGTTGAGTTCAACACTGAAGCTTTCTTT. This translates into CASSFVEFNTEAFF.

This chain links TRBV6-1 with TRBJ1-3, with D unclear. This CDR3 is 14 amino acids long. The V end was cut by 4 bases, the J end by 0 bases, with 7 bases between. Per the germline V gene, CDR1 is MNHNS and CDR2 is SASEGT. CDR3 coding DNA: TGTGCCAGCAGTGGAACTTCCTCTGGAAACACCATATATTTT. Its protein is CASSGTSSGNTIYF.

The CDR3 DNA follows: TGTGCCAGCAGTAGAGGAGAAGAGTACGAGCAGTACTTC. Protein: CASSRGEEYEQYF. The rearrangement joins TRBV6-5 to TRBJ2-7; D gene ambiguous. V lost 5 bases to trimming and J lost 4 bases, with 12 bases between them. Germline-derived CDR1 and CDR2 are MNHEY and SVGAGI. The CDR3 runs 13 residues.

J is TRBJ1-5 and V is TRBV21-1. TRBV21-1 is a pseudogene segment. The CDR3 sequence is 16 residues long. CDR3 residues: CASSKCRRYSNQPQHF. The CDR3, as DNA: TGTGCCAGCAGCAAATGCAGGCGGTATAGCAATCAGCCCCAGCATTTT.

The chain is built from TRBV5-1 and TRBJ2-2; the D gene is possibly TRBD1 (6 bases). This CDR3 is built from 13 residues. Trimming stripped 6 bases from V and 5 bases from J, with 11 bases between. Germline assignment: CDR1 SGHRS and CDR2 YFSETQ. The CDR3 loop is CASTGTITGELFF. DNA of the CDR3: TGCGCCAGCACCGGGACAATAACCGGGGAGCTGTTTTTT.

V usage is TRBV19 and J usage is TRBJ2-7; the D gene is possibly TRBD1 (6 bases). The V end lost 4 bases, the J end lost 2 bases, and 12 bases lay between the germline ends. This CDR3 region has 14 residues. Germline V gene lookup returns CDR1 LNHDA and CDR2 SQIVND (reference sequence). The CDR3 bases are TGTGCCAGTAGTACCAGAGGGGGACCCTACGAGCAGTACTTC. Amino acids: CASSTRGGPYEQYF.

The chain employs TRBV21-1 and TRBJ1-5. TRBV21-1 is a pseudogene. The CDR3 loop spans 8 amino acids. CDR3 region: CARQPQHF. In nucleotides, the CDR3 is TGTGCCAGACAGCCCCAGCATTTT.

The CDR3 nucleotides are TGCGCCAGCAGCCAAGAAGTGACAGCCTACAATGAGCAGTTCTTC. This sequence encodes CASSQEVTAYNEQFF. The J gene is TRBJ2-1, the V gene TRBV4-1; maybe TRBD1 (5 bases). Germline loops: CDR1 MGHRA, CDR2 YSYEKL. Trimming took off 0 bases at V and 2 bases at J, with 8 bases between the two ends. The CDR3 is made up of 15 amino acids.

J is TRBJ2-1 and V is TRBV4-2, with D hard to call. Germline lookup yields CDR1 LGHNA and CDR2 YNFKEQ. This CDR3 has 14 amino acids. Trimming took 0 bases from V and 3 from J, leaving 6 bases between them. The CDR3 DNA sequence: TGTGCCAGCAGCCAAGACTTATACTACAATGAGCAGTTCTTC. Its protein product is CASSQDLYYNEQFF.

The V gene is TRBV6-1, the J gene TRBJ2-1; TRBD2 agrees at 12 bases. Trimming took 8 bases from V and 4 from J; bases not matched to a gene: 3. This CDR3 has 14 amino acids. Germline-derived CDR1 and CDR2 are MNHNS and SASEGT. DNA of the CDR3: TGTGCCAGCGCTACTAGCGGGAGGTACAATGAGCAGTTCTTC. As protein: CASATSGRYNEQFF.

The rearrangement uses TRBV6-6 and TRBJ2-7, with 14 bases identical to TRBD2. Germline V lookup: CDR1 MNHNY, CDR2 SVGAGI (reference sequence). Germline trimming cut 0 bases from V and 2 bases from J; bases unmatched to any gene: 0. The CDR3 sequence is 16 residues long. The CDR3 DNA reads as TGTGCCAGCAGTTACTCGGGACTAGCGGGGGCCTACGAGCAGTACTTC. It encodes CASSYSGLAGAYEQYF.

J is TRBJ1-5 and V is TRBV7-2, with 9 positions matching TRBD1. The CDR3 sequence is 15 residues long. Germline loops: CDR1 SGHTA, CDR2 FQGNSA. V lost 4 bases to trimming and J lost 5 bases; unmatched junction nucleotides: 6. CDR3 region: CASSSQGAVHQPQHF. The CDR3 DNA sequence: TGTGCCAGCAGCTCACAGGGGGCGGTCCATCAGCCCCAGCATTTT.

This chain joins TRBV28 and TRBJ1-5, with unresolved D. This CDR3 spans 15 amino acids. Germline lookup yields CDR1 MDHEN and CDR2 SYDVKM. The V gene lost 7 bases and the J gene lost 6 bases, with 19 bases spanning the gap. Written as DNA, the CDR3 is TGTGCCAGCACCCCGGGAGCTCAGCGCAGTCAGCCCCAGCATTTT. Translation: CASTPGAQRSQPQHF.

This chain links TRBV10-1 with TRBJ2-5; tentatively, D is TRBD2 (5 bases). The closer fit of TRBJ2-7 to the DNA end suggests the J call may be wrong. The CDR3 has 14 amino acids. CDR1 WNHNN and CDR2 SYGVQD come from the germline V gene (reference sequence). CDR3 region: CASSDRHGTYEQYF. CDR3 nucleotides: TGCGCCAGCAGTGACAGGCACGGGACCTACGAGCAGTACTTC.

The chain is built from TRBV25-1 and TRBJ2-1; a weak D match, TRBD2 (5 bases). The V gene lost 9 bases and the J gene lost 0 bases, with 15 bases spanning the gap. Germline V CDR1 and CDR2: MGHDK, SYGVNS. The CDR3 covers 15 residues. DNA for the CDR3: TGTGCCAGAAGCGGTGGCACCAGCTCCTACAATGAGCAGTTCTTC. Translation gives CARSGGTSSYNEQFF.

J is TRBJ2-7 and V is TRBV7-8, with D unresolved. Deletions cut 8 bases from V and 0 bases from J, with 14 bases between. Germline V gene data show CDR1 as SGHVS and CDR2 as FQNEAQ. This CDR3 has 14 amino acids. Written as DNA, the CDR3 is TGTGCCAGCGGAAGAGACATTCACTCCTACGAGCAGTACTTC. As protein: CASGRDIHSYEQYF.